This T cell receptor beta chain came from a study of cytomegalovirus exposure and HLA in healthy donors (dated by TCRdb to about 2017). For the wider study: An earlier analysis of several hundred of the donors reported approximately 260 Gb of sequence data and 117 million unique TCR beta sequences obtained from around 180 million T cells. The study combined high-throughput TCR immunosequencing, statistical association of individual TCRs with disease status, and machine learning to predict cytomegalovirus infection status. Typing coverage differed by locus: A, B, C, DRB1 and DQB1 were typed in roughly 620-630 donors, DQA1 in 500 to 550, DPA1 in some 600, and DPB1 in approximately 450. Of the roughly 400 genotyped donors, approximately 80% fell in the genetic ancestry cluster associated with self-reported Caucasian donors. In an earlier analysis of 550 to 700 of the donors, high-throughput TCR beta sequencing was used to judge whether each TCR beta V gene segment behaved as functional or pseudogenic. In the later analysis, no new phenotypic data were used to find candidate immune exposures; instead, reliance was placed on TCR beta sequences and their occurrence across donors. The study profiled the T cell repertoires of 550 to 700 subjects by immunosequencing and related them to cytomegalovirus serostatus. About five DR-DQ haplotypes were treated as single units for association and clustering because of strong linkage in the cohort. The study was designed to test whether signatures of past pathogen exposure could be identified by cataloging public T cell receptors. To study patterns of TCR occurrence, a later analysis re-analyzed previously published TCR beta repertoires from under 750 donors and added high-resolution HLA genotyping. HLA typing included class I and class II loci at four-digit resolution. Roughly 300 gigabases of sequencing data and approximately 93 million unique TCR sequences were included in an early release covering under 650 HLA-typed donors. Donor age, sex, ethnicity and CMV serostatus were compiled alongside the repertoire data. A later genetic analysis used genome-wide SNP genotypes for about 55% of the 666 donors, treating that subset as a discovery cohort. Along with the approximately 650-subject first cohort, a separate validation cohort of more than 90 different subjects was used. Among about 410 genotyped donors of the cohort, an average of approximately 240,000 unique TCR beta nucleotide sequences was sequenced per donor, of which about 19% were non-productive. All discovery cohort repertoires had been generated using a single sequencing platform. Here is what the overall study found, with its caveats: The classifier was reported to diagnose cytomegalovirus status with high specificity and sensitivity in both the original cohort and the validation cohort. Compared with the 666-donor mean, donors in an Asian-associated ancestry cluster had fewer N-insertions in productive TCRs, according to a later genetic analysis. About 17 rarely observed V segments, including chromosome 9 orphons, were excluded from the earlier analysis of several hundred of the donors because counts were too low. In vitro tests confirmed that a few of the cytomegalovirus-associated TCR beta chains recognize cytomegalovirus antigens. The authors suggested that the approach could potentially be extended to other disease states and immunological phenotypes. The 87-base-pair reads could not distinguish some IMGT-functional V segments, including TRBV6-2 and TRBV6-3, so those segments were excluded. Because HLA typing was missing for some donors at each locus, association tests included only the typed subset. For the cohort, immune exposure information was limited to CMV serostatus. A later genetic analysis associated a missense DCLRE1C variant with V-gene and J-gene trimming of TCR beta chains, and an independent cohort replicated the association. Strong co-occurrence of HLA alleles, especially DR and DQ, made assigning TCR associations to individual alleles difficult. In a later analysis, HLA-associated TCR beta chains showed more clonal expansion and lower generation probabilities than non-associated chains that were equally common. Broadly in line with IMGT annotations, most TCR beta V segments showed up in productive rearrangements about 87% or about 30% of the time in an earlier analysis of approximately 600 of the donors. While some public TCRs were present in many individuals, most TCR sequences turned up only very rarely across donors. A cluster of highly shared sequence variants was judged likely to be a technical artifact of the sequencing pipeline. A later analysis found that most CMV-associated TCR beta chains appeared HLA-restricted, with HLA associations seemingly driven largely by CMV exposure. A total of roughly 160 TCR beta chains were listed by the study as associated with cytomegalovirus. The presence/absence analyses assumed that sequencing depth was roughly uniform across donors, and that assumption may not be true. Linkage disequilibrium might explain the correlated functional status among segregating V segments, but an unknown experimental factor could not be ruled out. In a later analysis, TCR association rates were found to vary across HLA loci, with the most associated TCRs seen for DRB1 alleles and the fewest for HLA-C alleles. In a later analysis, more than 15,000 TCR beta sequences were associated with specific HLA alleles at a false discovery rate of 0.05. In a later analysis, several top co-occurrence clusters were reported to appear linked to parvovirus B19, influenza, CMV and Epstein-Barr virus. Only TCR beta chains were sequenced in this cohort, and the absence of alpha or paired-chain data limited detectable features. A further reported finding was that TCR beta sequences accurately predicted the HLA-A and HLA-B alleles for most subjects in the first cohort.

With regard to this clone: Its antigen remains undetermined. One junction end disagrees with the germline gene, perhaps due to a read error.

The cohort comprised fewer than 750 healthy bone marrow donors. At the time of sampling, every cohort member was nominally healthy, though immune exposures that went unrecorded were likely present. The donor tested CMV seropositive, placing the donor among the approximately 290 seropositive members of the cohort. A peripheral blood sample was collected from each donor, and TCR beta sequencing was performed on peripheral blood mononuclear cells. The Qiagen DNeasy Blood Extraction Kit was used to extract genomic DNA from the blood cell samples. The library came from the immunoSEQ multiplex PCR assay. The multiplex PCR relied on a mix of 60 forward primers for TCR Vbeta segments and 13 reverse primers for TCR Jbeta segments. Amplification of the CDR3 region of rearranged TCR beta genes was performed with a multiplex PCR assay on genomic DNA. On the Illumina HiSeq System, the amplified TCR beta libraries were sequenced as 87-base-pair reads. The study's processing was this. A later analysis counted about 76 million unique TCR beta chains across the 640 or so repertoires, and some 11 million of these chains were shared by at least two donors. Raw reads were error-corrected and collapsed into unique sequences with a nearest-neighbor algorithm that merged closely related sequences to remove PCR and sequencing errors. CDR3 sequences were aligned to IMGT reference sequences to assign V, D and J gene segments. For a sequence to be retained, at least a six-nucleotide match to both a V gene segment and a J gene segment was required. Rearrangements were classified as productive when the CDR3 lacked stop codons and remained in frame with V and J, and all other rearrangements were classified as non-productive. CDR3 was defined according to IMGT convention as the region running from the second conserved V-encoded cysteine to the conserved J-encoded phenylalanine. Sequences without an unambiguous match to a single V gene segment were excluded from the earlier analysis of about 600 of the donors. An earlier analysis of 500 to 700 of the donors classified V segments as functional when productive rearrangements were above 56.7% and as segregating when the standard deviation between donors was above 5%. To diagnose cytomegalovirus status from the catalog of TCR beta chain sequences, a statistical classification framework was built. V and J gene assignment, in a later analysis, came from comparing TCR nucleotide sequences with IMGT/GENE-DB human TR gene sequences. Using the TCRdist pipeline, a later analysis assigned CDR3 sequences along with most-parsimonious VDJ recombination scenarios. In a later analysis, each TCR beta chain was defined by its CDR3 amino acid sequence together with its V-gene family, and reads lacking a unique V-gene family were excluded. To address suspected cross-contamination and a sequencing artifact, a later analysis removed some 620 highly shared, low-generation-probability nucleotide sequences. A later analysis calculated a clonal expansion index for each public chain from normalized within-repertoire ranks of inferred template counts. Generation probabilities in a later analysis came from a VDJ recombination model fitted to out-of-frame rearrangements, and those results were checked against IGoR. A later analysis scored TCR-TCR, TCR-HLA and TCR-CMV co-occurrence with hypergeometric tests, applying a repertoire-size bias correction to TCR pairs. False discovery rates were estimated in a later analysis by permuting HLA or CMV assignments 20 times. A later analysis grouped co-occurring TCRs with DBSCAN, adding TCRdist sequence similarity when clustering within HLA-allele-positive subsets. For co-occurrence clustering, repertoires with fewer than 30,000 or more than 120,000 public chains were excluded, along with about five repertoires with anomalous nucleotide sharing. The source is immuneACCESS, and TCRdb retained only in-frame sequences with V and J called. Part of the clones is not carried over; for the studies checked, unresolved V genes explain less than half of this, and the remainder is unexplained. V, J and clone size are those of that table, while D and trimming were read from the DNA. The sample table holds 110,000 or so clones, of which roughly 76% were seen once. The ten largest clones add up to roughly 16% of the sample.

Counted from cysteine to phenylalanine, this CDR3 has 16 amino acids. Only CDR3 DNA remains: 48 bases, in frame from the first base. The germline V gene encodes CDR1 SSHAT and CDR2 FNYEAQ (reference sequence). This sequence originates from a man aged 50 or older in good health and CMV-seropositive. Sample: PBMCs. The chain is assembled from TRBV7-7 and TRBJ2-1; 7 of the junction bases match TRBD2. The CDR3 region has the sequence CASSRTLADSYNEQFF. The sequence in DNA is TGTGCTAGCAGCCGTACGCTAGCGGACTCCTACAATGAGCAGTTCTTC.